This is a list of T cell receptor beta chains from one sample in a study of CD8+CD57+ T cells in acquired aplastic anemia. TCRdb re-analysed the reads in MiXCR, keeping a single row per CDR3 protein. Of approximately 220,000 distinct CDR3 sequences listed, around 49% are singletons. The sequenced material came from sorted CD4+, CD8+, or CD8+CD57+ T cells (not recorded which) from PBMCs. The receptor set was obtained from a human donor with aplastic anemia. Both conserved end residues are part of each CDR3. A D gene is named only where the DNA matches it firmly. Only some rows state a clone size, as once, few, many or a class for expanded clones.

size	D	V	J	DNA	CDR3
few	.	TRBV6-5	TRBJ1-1	TGTGCCAGTAAGGAGATCCGGCTCAACACTGAAGCTTTCTTT	CASKEIRLNTEAFF
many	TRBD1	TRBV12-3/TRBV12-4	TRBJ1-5	TGTGCCAGCAGTACAGACAGGGGGCCTAATCAGCCCCAGCATTTT	CASSTDRGPNQPQHF
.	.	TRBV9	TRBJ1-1	TGTGCCAGCAGCGTAGGAGATAACACTGAAGCTTTCTTT	CASSVGDNTEAFF
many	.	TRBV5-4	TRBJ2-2	TGTGCCAGCAGCTCCGCAACATTGAACACCGGGGAGCTGTTTTTT	CASSSATLNTGELFF
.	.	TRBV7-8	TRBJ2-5	TGTGCCAGCAGCAATGGGACACCCCAAGAGACCCAGTACTTC	CASSNGTPQETQYF
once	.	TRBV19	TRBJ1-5	TGTGCCAGTAGTATAAGAGGAGGGAAACAGCCCCAGCATTTT	CASSIRGGKQPQHF
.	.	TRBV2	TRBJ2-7	TGTGCCAGCAGTGGGGAAGGCGAGCAGTACTTC	CASSGEGEQYF
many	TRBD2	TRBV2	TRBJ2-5	TGTGCCAGCAGTGACCCTATTAGCGGGGACCGTTCAGAGACCCAGTACTTC	CASSDPISGDRSETQYF
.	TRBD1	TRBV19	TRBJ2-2	TGTGCCAGTAGTAAGGACAGGGGGCACACCGGGGAGCTGTTTTTT	CASSKDRGHTGELFF
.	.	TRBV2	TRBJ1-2	TGTGCCAGCAGTGAACAGGGACATAGTGGCTACACCTTC	CASSEQGHSGYTF
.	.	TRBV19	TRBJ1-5	TGTGCCAGTAGTGCCCGGCAAAGTTCTCGGGATCAGCCCCAGCATTTT	CASSARQSSRDQPQHF
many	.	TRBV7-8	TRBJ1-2	TGTGCCAGCAGCCTCGCGAAGGGGGACTATGGCTACACCTTC	CASSLAKGDYGYTF
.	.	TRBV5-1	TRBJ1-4	TGCGCCAGCAGCTTGGGGACCGAAATGGGGTCAACTAATGAAAAACTGTTTTTT	CASSLGTEMGSTNEKLFF
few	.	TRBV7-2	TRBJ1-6	TGTGCCAGCACCACCTTACGAGCACCCCTCCACTTT	CASTTLRAPLHF
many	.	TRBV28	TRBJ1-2	TGTGCCAGCAGTTTCGAGGGCAGGGAGAACTATGGCTACACCTTC	CASSFEGRENYGYTF
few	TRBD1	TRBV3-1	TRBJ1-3	TGTGCCAGCAGCCTCAAACAGGGGGCGGGAGGAAACACCATATATTTT	CASSLKQGAGGNTIYF
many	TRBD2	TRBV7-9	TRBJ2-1	TGTGCCAGCAGCTCGCTAGCGGGGGCGTGGAATGAGCAGTTCTTC	CASSSLAGAWNEQFF
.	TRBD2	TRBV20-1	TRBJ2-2	TGCAGTGCTAGAAACCTAGCGGGGGGCCCCGACACCGGGGAGCCGTTTTTT	CSARNLAGGPDTGEPFF
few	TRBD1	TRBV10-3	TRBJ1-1	TGTGCCATCAGTGGAACAGGGGAGGGCACTGAAGCTTTCTTT	CAISGTGEGTEAFF
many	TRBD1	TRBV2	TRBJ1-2	TGTGCCAGCAGTTCGGGACAGGGCGGGGGCTACACCTTC	CASSSGQGGGYTF
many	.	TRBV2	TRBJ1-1	TGTGCCAGCAGTGCCGCGGATGGGACTGAAGCTTTCTTT	CASSAADGTEAFF
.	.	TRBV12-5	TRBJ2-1	TGTGCTAGTGTAACCCCGAGACTGTGTTGGGGTGAGCAGTTCTTC	CASVTPRLCWGEQFF
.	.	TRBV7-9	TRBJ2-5	TGTGCCAGCAGCTTAGGGTACGGGGAAGAGACCCAGTACTTC	CASSLGYGEETQYF
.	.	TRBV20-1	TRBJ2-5	TGCAGTGCTGGGGGGCGGGGCCTTCCGGGGGAGACCCAGTACTTC	CSAGGRGLPGETQYF
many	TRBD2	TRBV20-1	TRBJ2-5	TGCAGTGCTAGGGGTAGCGGGGTAGAGACCCAGTACTTC	CSARGSGVETQYF
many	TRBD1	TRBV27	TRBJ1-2	TGTGCCAGCAGGCCCGGGGACAGGCATAACTATGGCTACACCTTC	CASRPGDRHNYGYTF
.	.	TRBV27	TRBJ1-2	TGTGCCAGCAGTTTTGGACATAACTATGGCTACACCTTC	CASSFGHNYGYTF
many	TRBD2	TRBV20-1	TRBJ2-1	TGCAGTGCTAGGGAACTAGCGGGGGTGCTATACAATGAGCAGTTCTTC	CSARELAGVLYNEQFF
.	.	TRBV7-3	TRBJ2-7	TGTGCCAGCAGCCGAATGGGACTCAACGAGCAGTACTTC	CASSRMGLNEQYF
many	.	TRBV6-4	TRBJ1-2	TGTGCCAGCAGTGAGGTTGCTACCAACTATGGCTACACCTTC	CASSEVATNYGYTF
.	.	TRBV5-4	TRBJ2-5	TGTGCCAGCAGCTTTCACGACCGGGTCGAAAAGGAGACCCAGTACTTC	CASSFHDRVEKETQYF
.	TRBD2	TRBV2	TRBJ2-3	TGTGCCAGCAGCGTAGCGGGCGGGACAGATACGCAGTATTTT	CASSVAGGTDTQYF
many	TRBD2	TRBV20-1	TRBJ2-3	TGCAGTGCCCGCCCCCTAGCGGGGGGGCAGGATACGCAGTATTTT	CSARPLAGGQDTQYF
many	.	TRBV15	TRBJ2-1	TGTGCCACCAGCAGGGACATGAGTAATGAGCAGTTCTTC	CATSRDMSNEQFF
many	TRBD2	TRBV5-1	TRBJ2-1	TGTGCCAGCAGTTTGGGACTAGCGGGTAACAATGAGCAGTTCTTC	CASSLGLAGNNEQFF
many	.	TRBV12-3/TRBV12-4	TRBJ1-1	TGTGCCAGCAGTTTAAACCTGAACACTGAAGCTTTCTTT	CASSLNLNTEAFF
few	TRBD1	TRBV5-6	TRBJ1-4	TGTGCCAGCAGTAATGCCGGGACAGGAGATGAAAAACTGTTTTTT	CASSNAGTGDEKLFF
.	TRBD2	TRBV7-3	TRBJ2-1	TGTGCCAGCAGCTTAGATGGGACTAGCGGGGAGTACAATGAGCAGTTCTTC	CASSLDGTSGEYNEQFF
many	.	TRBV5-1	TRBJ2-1	TGCGCCAGCAGCCCCGGGTCTTTCAATGAGCAGTTCTTC	CASSPGSFNEQFF
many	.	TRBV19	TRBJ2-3	TGTGCCAGTAGTATCGGAACAGGGTCAACAGATACGCAGTATTTT	CASSIGTGSTDTQYF
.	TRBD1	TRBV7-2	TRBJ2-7	TGCGCCAGCAACGCCGGGACAGGTCTCTACGAGCAGTACTTC	CASNAGTGLYEQYF
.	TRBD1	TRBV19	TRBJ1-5	TGTGCCAGCAGCTTGGGACAGTATAGCAATCAGCCCCAGCATTTT	CASSLGQYSNQPQHF
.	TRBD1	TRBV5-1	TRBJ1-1	TGCGCCAGCATCTTTGGGACAGGGGGTAACACTGAAGCTTTCTTT	CASIFGTGGNTEAFF
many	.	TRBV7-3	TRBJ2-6	TGTGCCAGCAGCCCGGACGGTAGCTCTGGGGCCAACGTCCTGACTTTC	CASSPDGSSGANVLTF
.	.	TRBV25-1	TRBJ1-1	TGTGCCAGCAGTTGGTACACTGAAGCTTTCTTT	CASSWYTEAFF
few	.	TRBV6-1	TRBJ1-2	TGTGCCAGCAGTGCCTTTGGCAGTTCCAACTATGGCTACACCTTC	CASSAFGSSNYGYTF
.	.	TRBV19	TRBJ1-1	TGTGCCAGTAGTGAGGGGGCTGAAGCTTTCTTT	CASSEGAEAFF
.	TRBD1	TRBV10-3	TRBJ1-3	TGTGCCATCAGGGGGACAGGGACGTGGGGAAACACCATATATTTT	CAIRGTGTWGNTIYF
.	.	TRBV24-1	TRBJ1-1	TGTGCCACCAGTTCTGGGGACACTGAAGCTTTCTTT	CATSSGDTEAFF
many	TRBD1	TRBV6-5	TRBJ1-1	TGTGCCAGCAGTAGCTCGACAGGGCGGACTGAAGCTTTCTTT	CASSSSTGRTEAFF
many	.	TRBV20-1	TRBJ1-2	TGCAGTGCGGTCGAGGGGCTGAACTATGGCTACACCTTC	CSAVEGLNYGYTF
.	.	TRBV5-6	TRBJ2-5	TGTGCCAGCAGCTTCGAACTTACTTCAGGGGGAGGAGAGACCCAGTACTTC	CASSFELTSGGGETQYF
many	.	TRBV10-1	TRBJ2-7	TGCGCCAGCAGTGTCGGCTACGAGCAGTACTTC	CASSVGYEQYF
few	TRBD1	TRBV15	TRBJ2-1	TGTGCCACAGGGACAGGGTGGACTGAGCAGTTCTTC	CATGTGWTEQFF
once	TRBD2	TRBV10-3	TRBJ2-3	TGTGCCATCAGTGAGTCACTAGCGGGTACAGATACGCAGTATTTT	CAISESLAGTDTQYF